The table lists the clone carrying this T cell receptor beta chain with a few counts. Its antigen is as yet unknown. This sample's time point: newly diagnosed GD, antithyroid drugs for less than 3 months. RNA from PBMCs was the source of the TCR library. Recruitment took place at an endocrinology department in Xi'an, China. This entry belongs to a study of regulatory T cells in long-lasting Graves disease. Study context: Newly diagnosed Graves' patients took antithyroid drugs under 3 months. Points from the study as a whole: Segments TRBV28, TRBJ1-2 and TRBJ2-5 showed preferential usage in persistent disease.

Germline values: CDR1 LGHDT, CDR2 YNNKEL (reference sequence). This CDR3 has 18 residues. The ends were cut back, 0 bases at V and 5 bases at J, with 19 bases in the middle. To make TCR beta libraries, researchers used iRepertoire HTBI primers and Arm-PCR of CDR3 regions. In TCRdb, the multiplex PCR reads were re-called with MiXCR into one record per CDR3 protein. The profile shows around 400,000 distinct CDR3 sequences, less than 20% of them singletons. The chain has TRBV3-1 and TRBJ2-2; D is uncertain. Sequenced here: peripheral blood mononuclear cells (PBMCs), sampled at new diagnosis, from a patient treated with antithyroid drugs. This receptor was taken from a female donor with Graves disease. CDR3: CASSQESNAPEWTGELFF. CDR3 coding DNA: TGTGCCAGCAGCCAAGAGTCCAACGCGCCAGAATGGACCGGGGAGCTGTTTTTT.